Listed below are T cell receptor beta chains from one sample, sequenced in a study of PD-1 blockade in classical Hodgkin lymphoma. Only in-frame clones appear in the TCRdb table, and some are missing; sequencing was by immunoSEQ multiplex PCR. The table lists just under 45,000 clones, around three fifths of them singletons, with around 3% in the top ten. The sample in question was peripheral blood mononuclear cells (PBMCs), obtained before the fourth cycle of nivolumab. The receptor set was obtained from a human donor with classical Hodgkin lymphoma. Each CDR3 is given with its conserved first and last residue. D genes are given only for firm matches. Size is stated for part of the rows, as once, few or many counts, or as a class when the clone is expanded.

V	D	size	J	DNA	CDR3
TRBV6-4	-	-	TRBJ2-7	TGTGCCAGCAGTGCCATTACAGCAACCTTGGTGCCCTACGAGCAGTACTTC	CASSAITATLVPYEQYF
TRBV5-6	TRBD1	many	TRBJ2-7	TGTGCCAGCAGCCCTGGGACAGGGGGTCCCTACGAGCAGTACTTC	CASSPGTGGPYEQYF
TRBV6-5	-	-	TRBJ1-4	TGTGCCAGCACCCCGACAGCGACTAATGAAAAACTGTTTTTT	CASTPTATNEKLFF
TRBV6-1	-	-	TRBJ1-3	TGTGCCAGCAAATCGACCGCCGACTCTGGAAACACCATATATTTT	CASKSTADSGNTIYF
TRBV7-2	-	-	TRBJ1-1	TGTGCCAGCAGCTTAAGGGGTGGCACTGAAGCTTTCTTT	CASSLRGGTEAFF
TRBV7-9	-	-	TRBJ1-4	TGTGCCAGCAGCCCACGGGACGGCCGTAGTGAAAAACTGTTTTTT	CASSPRDGRSEKLFF
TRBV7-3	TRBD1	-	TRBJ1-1	TGTGCCAGCAGCTTGGGACAGGGGGCCAACACTGAAGCTTTCTTT	CASSLGQGANTEAFF
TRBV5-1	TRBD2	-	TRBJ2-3	TGCGCCAGCAGACAGACTAGCGGAACAGATACGCAGTATTTT	CASRQTSGTDTQYF
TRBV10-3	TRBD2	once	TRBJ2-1	TGTGCCATCAGGGCCTCCAGGCGGGGGGGCCAAGATGAGCAGTTCTTC	CAIRASRRGGQDEQFF
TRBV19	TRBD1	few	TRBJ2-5	TGTGCCAGCTCGGACAGGGCTAGGGAGACCCAGTACTTC	CASSDRARETQYF
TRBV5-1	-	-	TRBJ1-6	TGCGCCAGCAGCTTGCAGGGGAGTAATTCACCCCTCCACTTT	CASSLQGSNSPLHF
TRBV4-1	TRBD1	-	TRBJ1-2	TGCGCCAGCAGCGCGGACAGGGGTCACACCTTC	CASSADRGHTF
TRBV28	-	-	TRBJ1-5	TGTGCCAGCATAAGAGGGGGGCAATATAGCAATCAGCCCCAGCATTTT	CASIRGGQYSNQPQHF
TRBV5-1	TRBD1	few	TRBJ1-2	TGCGCCAGCAGCTTTGACAGGGGGCATGGCTACACCTTC	CASSFDRGHGYTF
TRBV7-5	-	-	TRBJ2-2	TGTGCCAGAAGCGCCCCCCCTCCGGGACGGTGCCCCGGCACCGGGGAGCTGTTTTTT	CARSAPPPGRCPGTGELFF
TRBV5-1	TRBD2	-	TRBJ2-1	TGCGCCAGCAGCACGAGAGGACTAGCTGGCAATGAGCAGTTCTTC	CASSTRGLAGNEQFF
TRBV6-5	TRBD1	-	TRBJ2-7	TGTGCCAGCAGTTACTCCCTAGACAGGGGGAGCCACGAGCAGTACTTC	CASSYSLDRGSHEQYF
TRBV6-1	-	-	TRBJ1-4	TGTGCCAGCAGTGACGACTGGGGGGGCGGGTGGAAACTGTTTTTT	CASSDDWGGGWKLFF
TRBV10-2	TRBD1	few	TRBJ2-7	TGCGCCAGCAGAAAAACACAGGGGGACTACGAGCAGTACTTC	CASRKTQGDYEQYF